A single sample gave rise to the 3 T cell receptor beta chains below, sequenced in a study of T cell repertoires in cytomegalovirus infection. No antigen has been identified for these receptors. Each CDR3 protein is one row after TCRdb ran MiXCR on the reads. The top ten clones hold around 15% of a sample with about 900,000 distinct CDR3 sequences, approximately 31% of them seen once. The sequences come from cultured CD8+ T cells from PBMCs, collected from culture after CMV antigen stimulation. The receptors stem from a human donor in good health (CMV status not recorded). Some clones in this sample may be carry-over from other donors' samples.

The sample holds a few counts of this clonotype. This chain uses TRBV11-2 with TRBJ2-2; 11 nucleotides line up with TRBD1. V lost 5 bases, J lost 6 bases, and 8 bases stayed unmatched. The CDR3 runs 16 residues. Germline values: CDR1 SGHAT, CDR2 FQNNGV. For the CDR3, the DNA is TGTGCCAGCAGCCTCCGGGACAGGGGGAAAGCCGGGGAGCTGTTTTTT. Its protein product is CASSLRDRGKAGELFF.

This chain uses TRBV6-6 with TRBJ1-4; 10 bases agree with TRBD1. This CDR3 contains 16 residues. Germline trimming cut 5 bases from V and 7 bases from J; bases unmatched to any gene: 10. Germline V gene lookup returns CDR1 MNHNY and CDR2 SVGAGI (reference sequence). The CDR3 DNA is TGTGCCAGCAGTCGTACGACAGGGGGCCCCTCTGAAAAACTGTTTTTT. Its protein is CASSRTTGGPSEKLFF.

This clonotype was found many times. The V and J genes are TRBV7-8 and TRBJ2-1, with D possibly matching TRBD1 (6 bases). The CDR3 totals 15 residues. Trimming took 5 bases from V and 4 from J, leaving 15 bases between them. Germline values: CDR1 SGHVS, CDR2 FQNEAQ. CDR3 residues: CASSPRRTVYNEQFF. CDR3 DNA: TGTGCCAGCAGCCCACGACGGACAGTATACAATGAGCAGTTCTTC.